The sequence of this T cell receptor beta chain was determined in a study of OX40 agonist ivuxolimab in advanced cancers. Turning to the study itself: Three patients showed partial responses: one hepatocellular carcinoma and two cutaneous melanoma cases.

As regards this clone: The antigen is undetermined.

V lost 4 bases, J lost 0 bases, and 1 base stayed unmatched. This CDR3 has 15 residues. Germline V gene sequence: CDR1 SGHRS, CDR2 YFSETQ. The protocol was immunoSEQ multiplex PCR, while the TCRdb copy is restricted to in-frame clones and leaves out a portion. The sample holds around 60,000 clones, 85% to 95% seen once. Notes on the study in general: Doses of 0.1 to 3.0 mg/kg were accompanied by clonal expansion of CD4+ and CD8+ blood T cells by week 6. Undetermined was the antigen specificity of the expanded peripheral T cells.

The clonotype originates from an adult with an advanced solid tumor such as melanoma, head and neck, liver or kidney cancer. The input for sequencing was CD4+ or CD8+ T cells sorted from blood, taken in a trial of the OX40 agonist ivuxolimab. The chain employs TRBV5-1 and TRBJ2-1; 10 nucleotides align to TRBD2. CDR3 sequence (DNA): TGCGCCAGCAGCCCTAGCGGGAGCTCCTACAATGAGCAGTTCTTC. Translating it yields CASSPSGSSYNEQFF.